Detailed here is one T cell receptor beta chain. Its antigen is unknown. At one of its ends the junction is not consistent with the germline gene, which may arise from a read error. The germline V gene has CDR1 SGHDT and CDR2 YYEEEE. This CDR3 comprises 13 residues. The data originate from a study of T-cell memory formation after mild COVID-19. Amplification by 5'RACE using constant-segment primers produced TCR alpha and TCR beta cDNA libraries that carried sample barcodes and UMIs. TCRdb reanalysed the 5' RACE reads using MiXCR and keeps one entry per CDR3 protein. The sample has fewer than 700,000 distinct CDR3 sequences; about 20% are singletons. Notes on the study in general: Clones that got smaller from day 15 to 85 had even CD4/CD8, while clones growing later tipped toward CD4+. Clones that contracted clustered mainly in CM and EM if CD4+ and in EMRA if CD8+.

The J gene is TRBJ2-5, the V gene TRBV5-6, with 10 bases identical to TRBD2. The sample comprised PBMCs or a T cell subset sorted from them (not recorded which). The clonotype originates from an adult woman who had mild COVID-19 (a few samples of this study predate the infection). Cell type and time point are not known. The CDR3 region has the DNA TGCGCCTCCAAGCGGGGGGGCCTGGAGACCCAGTACTTC. Protein product: CASKRGGLETQYF.